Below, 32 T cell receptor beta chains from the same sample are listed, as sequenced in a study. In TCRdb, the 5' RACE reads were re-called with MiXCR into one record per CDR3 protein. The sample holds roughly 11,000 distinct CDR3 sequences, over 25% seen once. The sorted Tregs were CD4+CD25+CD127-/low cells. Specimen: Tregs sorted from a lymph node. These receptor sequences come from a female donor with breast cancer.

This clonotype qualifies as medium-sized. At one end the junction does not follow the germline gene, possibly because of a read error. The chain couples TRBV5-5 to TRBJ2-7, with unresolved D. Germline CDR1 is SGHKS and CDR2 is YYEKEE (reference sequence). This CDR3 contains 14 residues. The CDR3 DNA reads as TGTGCCAGCACCTTGGGGTGGGGCTCCTACGAGCAGTACTTC. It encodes CASTLGWGSYEQYF.

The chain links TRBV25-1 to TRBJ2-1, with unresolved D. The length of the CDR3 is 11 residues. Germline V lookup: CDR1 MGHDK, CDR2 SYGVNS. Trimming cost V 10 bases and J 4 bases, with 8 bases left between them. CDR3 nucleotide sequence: TGTGCCAAAGGCAGGTACAATGAGCAGTTCTTC. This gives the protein CAKGRYNEQFF.

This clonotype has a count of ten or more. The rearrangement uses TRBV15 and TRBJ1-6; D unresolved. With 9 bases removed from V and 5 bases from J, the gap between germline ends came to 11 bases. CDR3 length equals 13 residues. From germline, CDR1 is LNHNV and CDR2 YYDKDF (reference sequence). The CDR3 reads CATGSRDNSPLHF. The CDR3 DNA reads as TGTGCCACGGGGAGTCGTGATAATTCACCCCTCCACTTT.

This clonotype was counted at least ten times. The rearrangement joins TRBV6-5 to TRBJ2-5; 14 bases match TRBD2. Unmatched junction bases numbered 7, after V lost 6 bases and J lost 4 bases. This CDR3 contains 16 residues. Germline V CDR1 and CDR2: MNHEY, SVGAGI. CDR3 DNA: TGTGCCAGCAGCCGATTCGGACTAGCGGGAGGAGAGACCCAGTACTTC. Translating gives CASSRFGLAGGETQYF.

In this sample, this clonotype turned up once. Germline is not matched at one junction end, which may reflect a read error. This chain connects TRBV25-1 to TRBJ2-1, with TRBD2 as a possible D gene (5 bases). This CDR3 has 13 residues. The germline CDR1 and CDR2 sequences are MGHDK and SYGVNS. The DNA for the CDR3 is TGTGCCGGCAGTGAGGGAGCCTACAATGAGCAGTTCTTC. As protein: CAGSEGAYNEQFF.

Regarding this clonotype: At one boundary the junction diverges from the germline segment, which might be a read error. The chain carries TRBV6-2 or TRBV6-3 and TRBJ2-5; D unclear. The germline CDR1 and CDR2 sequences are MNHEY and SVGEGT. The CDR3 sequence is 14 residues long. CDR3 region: CAGSSSRLSETQYF. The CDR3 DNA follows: TGTGCCGGCAGCTCCTCCAGGCTCAGTGAGACCCAGTACTTC.

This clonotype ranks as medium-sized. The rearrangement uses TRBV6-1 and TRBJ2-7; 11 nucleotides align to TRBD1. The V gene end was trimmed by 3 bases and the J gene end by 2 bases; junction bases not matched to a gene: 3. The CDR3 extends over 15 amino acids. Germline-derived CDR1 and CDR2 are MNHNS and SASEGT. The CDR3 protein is CASSDGTGGTYEQYF. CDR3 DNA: TGTGCCAGCAGTGACGGGACAGGGGGGACCTACGAGCAGTACTTC.

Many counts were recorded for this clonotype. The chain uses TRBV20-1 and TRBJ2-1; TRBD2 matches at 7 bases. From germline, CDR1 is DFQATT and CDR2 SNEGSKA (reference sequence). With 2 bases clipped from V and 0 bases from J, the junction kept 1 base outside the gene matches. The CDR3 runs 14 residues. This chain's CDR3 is CSARKRDSYNEQFF. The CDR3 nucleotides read TGCAGTGCTAGAAAGCGGGACTCCTACAATGAGCAGTTCTTC.

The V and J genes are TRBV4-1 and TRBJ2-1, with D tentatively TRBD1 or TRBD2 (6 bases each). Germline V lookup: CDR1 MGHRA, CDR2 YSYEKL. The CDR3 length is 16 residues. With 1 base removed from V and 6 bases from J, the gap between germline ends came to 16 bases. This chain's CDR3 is CASSQVGGRAGNEQFF. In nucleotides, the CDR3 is TGCGCCAGCAGCCAAGTGGGGGGCAGGGCTGGCAATGAGCAGTTCTTC.

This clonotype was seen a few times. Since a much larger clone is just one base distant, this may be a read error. CDR3 sequence reads: CATSPADSSTDTQYF. CDR3 coding DNA: TGTGCCACCAGTCCGGCGGACAGTAGCACAGATACGCAGTATTTT. This chain joins TRBV10-3 and TRBJ2-3, with a possible D match to TRBD1 (6 bases). The CDR3 totals 15 residues. Germline-derived CDR1 and CDR2 are ENHRY and SYGVKD.

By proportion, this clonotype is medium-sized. CDR3 sequence (DNA): TGCGCCAGCAGCCAGGGACAGGGGACGAGGTGGGGGAATTCACCCCTCCACTTT. Its translation: CASSQGQGTRWGNSPLHF. The chain employs TRBV4-1 and TRBJ1-6; the match to TRBD1 covers 10 bases. In germline, CDR1 is MGHRA, CDR2 YSYEKL. The junction had 12 bases not matched to a gene; V was cut back by 3 bases and J by 7 bases. The CDR3 spans 18 residues.

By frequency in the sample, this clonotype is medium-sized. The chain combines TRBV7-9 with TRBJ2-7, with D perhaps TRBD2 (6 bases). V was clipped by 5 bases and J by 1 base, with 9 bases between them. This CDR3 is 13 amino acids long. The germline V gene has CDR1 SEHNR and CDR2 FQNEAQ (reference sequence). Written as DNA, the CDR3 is TGTGCCAGCAGCGGAGGGGTATCCTACGAGCAGTACTTC. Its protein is CASSGGVSYEQYF.

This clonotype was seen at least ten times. The CDR3 region is CAWLNRVSGANVLTF. As DNA, the CDR3 is TGTGCCTGGCTGAACAGGGTGAGCGGGGCCAACGTCCTGACTTTC. The chain employs TRBV30 and TRBJ2-6, with D possibly being TRBD1 (6 bases). V was trimmed by 5 bases and J by 4 bases, leaving 15 bases between them. The CDR3 spans 15 residues. Germline V lookup: CDR1 GTSNPN, CDR2 SVGIG (reference sequence).

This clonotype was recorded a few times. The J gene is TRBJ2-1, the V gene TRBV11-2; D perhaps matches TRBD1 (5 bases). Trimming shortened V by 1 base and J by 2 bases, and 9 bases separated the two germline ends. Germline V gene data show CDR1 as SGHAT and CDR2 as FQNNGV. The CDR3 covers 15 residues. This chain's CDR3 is CASSLAGWPYNEQFF. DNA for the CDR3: TGTGCCAGCAGCTTAGCAGGGTGGCCCTACAATGAGCAGTTCTTC.

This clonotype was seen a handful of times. This chain's CDR3 is CSVRTSGGGNEQFF. The CDR3 DNA reads as TGCAGCGTCAGGACTAGCGGAGGGGGTAATGAGCAGTTCTTC. The chain combines TRBV29-1 with TRBJ2-1, with TRBD2 matching 10 bases. The germline CDR1 and CDR2 sequences are SQVTM and ANQGSEA. The J segment lost 7 bases and the V segment lost 6 bases, leaving 9 bases of the junction unmatched. There are 14 residues in the CDR3.

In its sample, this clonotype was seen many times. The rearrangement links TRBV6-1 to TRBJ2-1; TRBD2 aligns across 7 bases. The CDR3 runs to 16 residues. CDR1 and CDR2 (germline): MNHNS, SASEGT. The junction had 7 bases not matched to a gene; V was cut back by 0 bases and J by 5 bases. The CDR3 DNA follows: TGTGCCAGCAGTGAAGCTGGCCTAGCGGAAGACAATGAGCAGTTCTTC. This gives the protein CASSEAGLAEDNEQFF.

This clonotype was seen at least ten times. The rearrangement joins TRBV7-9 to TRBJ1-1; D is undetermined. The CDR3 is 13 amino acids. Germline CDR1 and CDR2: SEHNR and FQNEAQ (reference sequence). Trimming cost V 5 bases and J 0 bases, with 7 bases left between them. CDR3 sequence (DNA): TGTGCCAGCAGCCGCACAGTGAACACTGAAGCTTTCTTT. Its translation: CASSRTVNTEAFF.

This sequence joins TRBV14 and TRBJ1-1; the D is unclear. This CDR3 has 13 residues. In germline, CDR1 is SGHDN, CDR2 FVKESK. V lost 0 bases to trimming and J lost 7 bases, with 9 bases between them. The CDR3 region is CASSQEMAGEAFF. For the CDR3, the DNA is TGTGCCAGCAGCCAAGAAATGGCAGGTGAAGCTTTCTTT.

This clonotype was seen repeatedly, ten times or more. CDR3 amino acids: CASSESGIGNEQFF. CDR3 DNA: TGTGCCAGCAGTGAAAGTGGCATCGGCAATGAGCAGTTCTTC. The chain combines TRBV2 with TRBJ2-1, with no clear D. Germline V gives CDR1 SNHLY, CDR2 FYNNEI. V was clipped by 2 bases and J by 6 bases, with 11 bases between them. The CDR3 runs to 14 residues.

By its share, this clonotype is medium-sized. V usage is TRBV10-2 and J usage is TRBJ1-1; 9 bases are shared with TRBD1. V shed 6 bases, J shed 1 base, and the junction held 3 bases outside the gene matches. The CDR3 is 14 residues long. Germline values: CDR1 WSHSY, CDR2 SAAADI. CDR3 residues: CASRPGQGNTEAFF. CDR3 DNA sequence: TGCGCCAGCAGACCGGGACAGGGGAACACTGAAGCTTTCTTT.

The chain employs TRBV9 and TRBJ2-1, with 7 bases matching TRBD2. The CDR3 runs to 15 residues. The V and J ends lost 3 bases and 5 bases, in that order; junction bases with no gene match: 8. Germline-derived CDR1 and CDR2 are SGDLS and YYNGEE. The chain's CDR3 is CASSGGASGNNEQFF. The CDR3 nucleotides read TGTGCCAGCAGCGGAGGGGCTAGCGGCAACAATGAGCAGTTCTTC.

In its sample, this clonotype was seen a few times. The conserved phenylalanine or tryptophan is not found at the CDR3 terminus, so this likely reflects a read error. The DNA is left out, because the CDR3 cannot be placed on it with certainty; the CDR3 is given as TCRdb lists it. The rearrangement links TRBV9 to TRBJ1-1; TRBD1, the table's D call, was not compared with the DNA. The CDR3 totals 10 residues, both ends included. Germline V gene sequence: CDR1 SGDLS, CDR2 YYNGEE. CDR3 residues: CASSVGLGSL.

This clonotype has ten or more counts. The CDR3 here is CSARGSFRNEQFF. CDR3 nucleotide sequence: TGCAGTGCTAGAGGATCTTTTAGAAATGAGCAGTTCTTC. The J gene is TRBJ2-1, the V gene TRBV20-1, with D unresolved. The length of the CDR3 is 13 residues. Germline V gene sequence: CDR1 DFQATT, CDR2 SNEGSKA (reference sequence). V lost 1 base to trimming and J lost 7 bases, with 11 bases between them.

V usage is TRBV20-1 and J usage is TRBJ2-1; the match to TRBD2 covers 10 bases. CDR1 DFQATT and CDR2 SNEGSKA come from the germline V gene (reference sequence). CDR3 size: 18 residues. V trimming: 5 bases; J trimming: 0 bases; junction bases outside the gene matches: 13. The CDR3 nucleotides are TGCAGTGCTTCCCCCCCCGGGACTAGCGTACACTCCTACAATGAGCAGTTCTTC. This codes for CSASPPGTSVHSYNEQFF.

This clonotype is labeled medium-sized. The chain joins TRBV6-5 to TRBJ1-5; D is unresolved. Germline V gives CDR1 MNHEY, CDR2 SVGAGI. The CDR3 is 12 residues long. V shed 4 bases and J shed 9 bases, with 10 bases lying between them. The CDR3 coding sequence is TGTGCCAGCAGTTCCGCGGGAGGGCCCCAGCATTTT. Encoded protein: CASSSAGGPQHF.

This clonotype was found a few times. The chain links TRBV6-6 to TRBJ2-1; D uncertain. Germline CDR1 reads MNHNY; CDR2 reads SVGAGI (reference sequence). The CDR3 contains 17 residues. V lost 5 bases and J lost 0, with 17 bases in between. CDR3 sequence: CASSPLGPGSSYNEQFF. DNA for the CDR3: TGTGCCAGCAGTCCTCTTGGCCCAGGAAGCTCCTACAATGAGCAGTTCTTC.

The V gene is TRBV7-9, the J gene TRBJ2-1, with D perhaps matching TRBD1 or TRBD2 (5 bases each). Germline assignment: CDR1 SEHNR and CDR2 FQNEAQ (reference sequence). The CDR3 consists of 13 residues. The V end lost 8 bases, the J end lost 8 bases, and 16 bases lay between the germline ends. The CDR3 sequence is CASGEGIWDEQFF. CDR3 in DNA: TGTGCCAGCGGTGAGGGGATATGGGATGAGCAGTTCTTC.

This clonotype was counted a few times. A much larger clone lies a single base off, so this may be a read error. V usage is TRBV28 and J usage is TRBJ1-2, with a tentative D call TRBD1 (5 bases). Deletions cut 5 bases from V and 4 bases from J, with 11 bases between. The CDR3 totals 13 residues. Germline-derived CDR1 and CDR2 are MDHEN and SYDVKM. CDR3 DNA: TGTGCCAGCAGTGGGACGGGGGGCTATGGCTACACCTTC. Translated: CASSGTGGYGYTF.

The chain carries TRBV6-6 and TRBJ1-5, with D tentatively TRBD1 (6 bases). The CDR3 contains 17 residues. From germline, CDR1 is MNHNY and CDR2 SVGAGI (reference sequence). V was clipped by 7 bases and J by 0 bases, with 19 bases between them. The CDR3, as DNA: TGTGCCAGCAATACTTTGGACAGCGGCTATAGCAATCAGCCCCAGCATTTT. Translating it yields CASNTLDSGYSNQPQHF.

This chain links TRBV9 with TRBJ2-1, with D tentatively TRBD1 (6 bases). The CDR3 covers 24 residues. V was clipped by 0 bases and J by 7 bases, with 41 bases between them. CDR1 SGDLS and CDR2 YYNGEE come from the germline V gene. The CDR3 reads CASSVAGGTTPSYAAGTGPNEQFF. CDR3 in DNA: TGTGCCAGCAGCGTAGCTGGGGGTACTACCCCCAGCTACGCTGCTGGCACAGGGCCAAATGAGCAGTTCTTC.

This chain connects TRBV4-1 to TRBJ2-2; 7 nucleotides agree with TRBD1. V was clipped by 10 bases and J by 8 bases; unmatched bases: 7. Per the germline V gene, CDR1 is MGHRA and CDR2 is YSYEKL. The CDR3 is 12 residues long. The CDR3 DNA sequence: TGCGCCACCCAGGGGGTGAAGGGGGAGCTGTTTTTT. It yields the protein CATQGVKGELFF.

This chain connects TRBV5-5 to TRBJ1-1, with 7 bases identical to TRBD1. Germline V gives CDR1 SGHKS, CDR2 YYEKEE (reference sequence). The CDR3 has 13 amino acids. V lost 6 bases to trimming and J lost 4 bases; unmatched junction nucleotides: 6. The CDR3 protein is CASKGQSGTEAFF. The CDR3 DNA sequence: TGTGCCAGCAAGGGACAGAGTGGCACTGAAGCTTTCTTT.